This T cell receptor beta chain was sequenced for a study of blood T cell repertoires in COVID-19. Germline CDR1 is SGHVS and CDR2 is FQNEAQ. Trimming removed 1 base at V and 1 base at J, with 5 bases between. The CDR3 length is 14 residues. Profiled with immunoSEQ multiplex PCR; TCRdb holds only in-frame clones, not every one. Of approximately 250,000 clones listed, 84% are singletons. The sample consisted of peripheral blood. This sequence originates from a human donor in a cohort sampled during active COVID-19. The chain carries TRBV7-8 and TRBJ1-3; D gene ambiguous. CDR3 loop: CASSLGESGNTIYF. The CDR3 DNA follows: TGTGCCAGCAGCTTAGGGGAGTCTGGAAACACCATATATTTT.